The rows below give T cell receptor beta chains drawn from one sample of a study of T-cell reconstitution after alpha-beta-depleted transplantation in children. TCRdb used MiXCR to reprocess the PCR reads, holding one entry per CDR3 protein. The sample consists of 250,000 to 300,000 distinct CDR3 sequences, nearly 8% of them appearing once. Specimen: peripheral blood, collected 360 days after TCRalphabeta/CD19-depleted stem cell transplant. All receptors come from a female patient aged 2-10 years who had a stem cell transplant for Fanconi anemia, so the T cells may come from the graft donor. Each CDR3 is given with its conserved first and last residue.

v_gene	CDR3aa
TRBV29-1	CSVERKLNTEAFF
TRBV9	CASSVAGQSYEQYF
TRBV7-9	CASSSWDRSVDTGELFF
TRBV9	CASSGMGRGELFF
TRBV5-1	CASSPRGVPDTQYF
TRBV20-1	CSAHLSDRSTDTQYF
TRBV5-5	CASSQAGTGSYEQYF
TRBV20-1	CSAKQQDTEAFF
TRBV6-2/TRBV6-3	CASQGGSSNQPQHF
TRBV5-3	CARGLGPVYEQYF
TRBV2	CASKQPGVNTGELFF
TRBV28	CASSSLTGGNQPQHF
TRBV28	CASIYRLNTGELFF
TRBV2	CASSSGGQGGYEQYF
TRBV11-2	CASSRVAGVGETQYF
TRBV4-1	CASSQELYNEQFF
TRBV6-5	CASSYFGAEGSPLHF
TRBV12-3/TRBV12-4	CASSPRDSEGETQYF
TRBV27	CASSLNGLAGGPMKTQYF
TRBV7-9	CASSLNTGISSYEQYF
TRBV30	CAWSGGWDANPYEQYF
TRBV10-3	CAISLAVSTDTQYF
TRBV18	CASSPLGSGQSYNEQFF
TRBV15	CATSTAPQSPLHF
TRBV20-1	CSAPKPHRTRPVETQYF
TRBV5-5	CASSLSRPNTEAFF
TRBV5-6	CASSPNRNYGYTF
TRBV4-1	CASSQDRTRETQYF
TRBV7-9	CASSIGTGVYEQYF
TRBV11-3	CASSLEARGELFF
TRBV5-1	CASSHYLDRGQETQYF
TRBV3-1	CASSQDPATSLRGGYTF
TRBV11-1	CASSSITGTGDHEQYF
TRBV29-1	CSAQGTSRGYEQYF
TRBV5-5	CASILGGGAGYEQYF
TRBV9	CASSVGGGSAYEQYF
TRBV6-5	CASGGGRSGNTIYF
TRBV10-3	CAISRTTGEQYF
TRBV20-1	CSARPYTRTFSDAEAFF
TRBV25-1	CASGEQKRAFF
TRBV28	CASNSPVLTRPLQYF
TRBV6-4	CASRMTGTPMGGYTF
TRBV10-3	CATRLAGEETQYF
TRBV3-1	CASSQALAPDTQYF
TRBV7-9	CASSPRIPNTGELFF
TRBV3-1	CASSQDWTVGEQYF
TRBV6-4	CASSTGTSGYNEQFF
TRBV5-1	CASSTTRGGLATSDTQYF
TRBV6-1	CASRTYGIPNEQFF
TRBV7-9	CASSSGPCEQYF
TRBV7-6	CASSLGSGWNTEAFF
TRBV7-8	CASSSFSSGELFF
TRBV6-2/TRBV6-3	CASSYRSGDRGSGELFF
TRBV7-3	CASSPGGYTDTQYF
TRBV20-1	CSARVRVRESSGNTIYF
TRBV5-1	CASSLVPVTDGTQYF
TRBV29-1	CSVEEDREWEAFF
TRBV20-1	CSASRALGNSPLHF
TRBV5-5	CASSLGGLAYEQYF